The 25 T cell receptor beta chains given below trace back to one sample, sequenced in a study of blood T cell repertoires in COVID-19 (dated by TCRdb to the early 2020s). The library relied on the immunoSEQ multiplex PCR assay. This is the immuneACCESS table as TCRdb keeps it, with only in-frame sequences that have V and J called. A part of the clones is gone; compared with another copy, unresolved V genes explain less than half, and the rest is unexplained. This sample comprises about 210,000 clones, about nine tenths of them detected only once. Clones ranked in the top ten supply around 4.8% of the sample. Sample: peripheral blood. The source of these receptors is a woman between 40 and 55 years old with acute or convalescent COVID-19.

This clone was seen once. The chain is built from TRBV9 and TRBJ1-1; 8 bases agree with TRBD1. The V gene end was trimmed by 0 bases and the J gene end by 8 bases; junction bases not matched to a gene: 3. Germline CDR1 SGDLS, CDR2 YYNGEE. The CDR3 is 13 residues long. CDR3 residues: CASSVGGQGEAFF. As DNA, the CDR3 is TGTGCCAGCAGCGTAGGAGGACAGGGAGAAGCTTTCTTT.

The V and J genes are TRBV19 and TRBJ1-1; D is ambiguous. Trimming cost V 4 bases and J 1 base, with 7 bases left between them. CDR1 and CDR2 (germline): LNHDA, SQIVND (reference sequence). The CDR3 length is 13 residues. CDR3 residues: CASSTTRNTEAFF. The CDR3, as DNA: TGTGCCAGTAGTACCACACGGAACACTGAAGCTTTCTTT. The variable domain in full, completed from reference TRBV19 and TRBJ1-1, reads DGGITQSPKYLFRKEGQNVTLSCEQNLNHDAMYWYRQDPGQGLRLIYYSQIVNDFQKGDIAEGYSVSREKKESFPLTVTSAQKNPTAFYLCASSTTRNTEAFFGQGTRLTVV.

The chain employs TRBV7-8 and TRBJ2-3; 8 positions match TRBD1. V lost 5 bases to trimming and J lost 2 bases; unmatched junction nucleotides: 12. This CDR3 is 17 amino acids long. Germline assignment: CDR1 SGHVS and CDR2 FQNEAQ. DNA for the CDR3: TGTGCCAGCAGCAGACTCAGGGGGCCACAGGACACAGATACGCAGTATTTT. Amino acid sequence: CASSRLRGPQDTDTQYF.

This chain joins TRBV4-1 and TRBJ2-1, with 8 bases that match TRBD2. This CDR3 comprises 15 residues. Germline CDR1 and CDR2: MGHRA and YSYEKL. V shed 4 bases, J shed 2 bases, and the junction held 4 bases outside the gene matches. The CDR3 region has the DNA TGCGCCAGCAGCCGCGGGGGGACGACCTACAATGAGCAGTTCTTC. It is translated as CASSRGGTTYNEQFF.

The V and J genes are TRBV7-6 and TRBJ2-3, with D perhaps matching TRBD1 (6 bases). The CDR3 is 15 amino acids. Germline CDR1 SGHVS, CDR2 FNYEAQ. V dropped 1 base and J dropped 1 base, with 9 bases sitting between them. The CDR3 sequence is CASSLGGLGTDTQYF. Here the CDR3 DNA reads TGTGCCAGCAGCTTAGGGGGGCTTGGCACAGATACGCAGTATTTT. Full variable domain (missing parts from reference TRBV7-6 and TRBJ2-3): GAGVSQSPRYKVTKRGQDVALRCDPISGHVSLYWYRQALGQGPEFLTYFNYEAQQDKSGLPNDRFSAERPEGSISTLTIQRTEQRDSAMYRCASSLGGLGTDTQYFGPGTRLTVL.

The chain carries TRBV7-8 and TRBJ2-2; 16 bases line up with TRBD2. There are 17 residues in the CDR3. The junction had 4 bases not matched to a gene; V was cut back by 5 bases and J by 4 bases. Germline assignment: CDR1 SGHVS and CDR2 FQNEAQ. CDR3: CASSKGLAGGRTGELFF. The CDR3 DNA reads TGTGCCAGCAGCAAGGGACTAGCGGGGGGGCGCACCGGGGAGCTGTTTTTT. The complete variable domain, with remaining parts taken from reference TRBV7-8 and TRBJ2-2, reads GAGVSQSPRYKVAKRGQDVALRCDPISGHVSLFWYQQALGQGPEFLTYFQNEAQLDKSGLPSDRFFAERPEGSVSTLKIQRTQQEDSAVYLCASSKGLAGGRTGELFFGEGSRLTVL.

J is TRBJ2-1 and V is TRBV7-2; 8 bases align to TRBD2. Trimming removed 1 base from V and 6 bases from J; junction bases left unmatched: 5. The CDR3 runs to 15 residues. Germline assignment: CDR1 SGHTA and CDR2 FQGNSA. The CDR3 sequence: CASSLVPGGANEQFF. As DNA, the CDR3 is TGTGCCAGCAGCTTAGTCCCCGGGGGGGCCAATGAGCAGTTCTTC.

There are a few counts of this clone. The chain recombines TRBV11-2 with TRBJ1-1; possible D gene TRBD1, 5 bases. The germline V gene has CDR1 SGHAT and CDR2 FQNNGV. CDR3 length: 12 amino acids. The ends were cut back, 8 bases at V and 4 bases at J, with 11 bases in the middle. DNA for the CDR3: TGTGCCAGCGGGGCGGGAGGCACTGAAGCTTTCTTT. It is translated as CASGAGGTEAFF. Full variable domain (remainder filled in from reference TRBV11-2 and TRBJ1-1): EAGVAQSPRYKIIEKRQSVAFWCNPISGHATLYWYQQILGQGPKLLIQFQNNGVVDDSQLPKDRFSAERLKGVDSTLKIQPAKLEDSAVYLCASGAGGTEAFFGQGTRLTVV.

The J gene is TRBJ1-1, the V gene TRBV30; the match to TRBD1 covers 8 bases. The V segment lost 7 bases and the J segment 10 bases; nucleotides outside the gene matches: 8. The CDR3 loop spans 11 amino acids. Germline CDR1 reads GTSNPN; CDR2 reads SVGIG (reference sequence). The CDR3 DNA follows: TGTGCCTTCGGACAGGGTCGTGGAGCTTTCTTT. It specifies CAFGQGRGAFF.

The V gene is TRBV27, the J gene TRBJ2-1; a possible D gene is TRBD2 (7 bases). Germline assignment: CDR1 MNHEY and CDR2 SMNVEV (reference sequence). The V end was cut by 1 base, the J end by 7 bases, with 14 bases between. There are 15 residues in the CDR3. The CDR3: CASSLWGGRSNEQFF. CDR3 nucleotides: TGTGCCAGCAGTTTATGGGGGGGCCGATCGAATGAGCAGTTCTTC.

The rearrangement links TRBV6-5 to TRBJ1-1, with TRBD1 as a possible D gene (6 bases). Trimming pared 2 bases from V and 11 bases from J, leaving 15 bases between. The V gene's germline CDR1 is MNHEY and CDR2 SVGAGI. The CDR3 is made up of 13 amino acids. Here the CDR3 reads CASSYGRGGFAFF. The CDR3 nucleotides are TGTGCCAGCAGTTACGGTAGGGGGGGCTTCGCTTTCTTT.

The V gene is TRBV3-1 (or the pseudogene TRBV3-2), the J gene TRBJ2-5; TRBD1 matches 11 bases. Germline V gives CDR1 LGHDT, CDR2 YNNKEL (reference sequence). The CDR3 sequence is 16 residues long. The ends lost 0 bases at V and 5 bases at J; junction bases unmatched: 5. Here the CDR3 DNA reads TGTGCCAGCAGCCAAGATACAGGGACAGGGGGTGAGACCCAGTACTTC. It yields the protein CASSQDTGTGGETQYF.

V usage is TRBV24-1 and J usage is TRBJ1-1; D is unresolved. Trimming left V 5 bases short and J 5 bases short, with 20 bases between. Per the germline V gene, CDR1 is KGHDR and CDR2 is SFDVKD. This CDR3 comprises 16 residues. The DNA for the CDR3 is TGTGCCACCAGTGCCACTAGGGCGGGGAGCGGGACTGAAGCTTTCTTT. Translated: CATSATRAGSGTEAFF.

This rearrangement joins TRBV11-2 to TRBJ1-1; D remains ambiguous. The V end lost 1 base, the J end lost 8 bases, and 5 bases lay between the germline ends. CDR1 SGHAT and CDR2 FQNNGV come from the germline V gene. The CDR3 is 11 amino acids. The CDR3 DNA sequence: TGTGCCAGCAGCTTAGCCCAAGAAGCTTTCTTT. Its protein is CASSLAQEAFF.

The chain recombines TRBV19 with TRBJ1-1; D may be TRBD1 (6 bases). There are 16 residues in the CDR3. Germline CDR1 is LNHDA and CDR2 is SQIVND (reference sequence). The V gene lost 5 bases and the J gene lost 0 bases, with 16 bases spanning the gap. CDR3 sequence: CASSGGLEPMNTEAFF. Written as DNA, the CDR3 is TGTGCCAGTAGTGGGGGCCTAGAACCCATGAACACTGAAGCTTTCTTT.

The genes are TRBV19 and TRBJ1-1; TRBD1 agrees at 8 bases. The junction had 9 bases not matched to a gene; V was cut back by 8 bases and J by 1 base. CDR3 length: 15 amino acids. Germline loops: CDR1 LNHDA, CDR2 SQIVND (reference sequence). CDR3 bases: TGTGCCAGTGCTTCAGGGGGCATACGGAACACTGAAGCTTTCTTT. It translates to CASASGGIRNTEAFF.

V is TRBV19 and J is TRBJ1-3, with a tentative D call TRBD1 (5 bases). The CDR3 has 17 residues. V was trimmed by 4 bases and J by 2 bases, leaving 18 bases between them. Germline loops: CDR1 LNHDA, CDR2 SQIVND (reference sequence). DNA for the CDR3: TGTGCCAGTAGTAACCGTTGGCAGGGTGGTGCTGGAAACACCATATATTTT. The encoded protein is CASSNRWQGGAGNTIYF.

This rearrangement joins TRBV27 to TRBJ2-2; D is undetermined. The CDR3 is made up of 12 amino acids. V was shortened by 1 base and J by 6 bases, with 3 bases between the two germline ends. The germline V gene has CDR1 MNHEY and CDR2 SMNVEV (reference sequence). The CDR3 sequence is CASSLLSGELFF. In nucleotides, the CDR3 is TGTGCCAGCAGTTTATTATCCGGGGAGCTGTTTTTT.

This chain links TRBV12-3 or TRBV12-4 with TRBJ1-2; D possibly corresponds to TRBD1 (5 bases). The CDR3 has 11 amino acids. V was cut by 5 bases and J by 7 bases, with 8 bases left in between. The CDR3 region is CASSQGSGYTF. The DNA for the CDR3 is TGTGCCAGCAGTCAGGGATCTGGCTACACCTTC.

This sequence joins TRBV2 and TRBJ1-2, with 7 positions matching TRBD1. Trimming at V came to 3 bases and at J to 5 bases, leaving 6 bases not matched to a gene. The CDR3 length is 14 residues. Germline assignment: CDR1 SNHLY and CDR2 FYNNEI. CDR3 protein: CASSDGGGRYGYTF. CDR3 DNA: TGTGCCAGCAGTGATGGAGGGGGCAGATATGGCTACACCTTC.

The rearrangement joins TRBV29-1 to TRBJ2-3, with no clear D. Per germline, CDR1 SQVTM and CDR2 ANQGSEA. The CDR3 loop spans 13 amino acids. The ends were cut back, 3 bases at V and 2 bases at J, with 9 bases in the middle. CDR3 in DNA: TGCAGCGTTGAGGCGCGGTACACAGATACGCAGTATTTT. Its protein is CSVEARYTDTQYF.

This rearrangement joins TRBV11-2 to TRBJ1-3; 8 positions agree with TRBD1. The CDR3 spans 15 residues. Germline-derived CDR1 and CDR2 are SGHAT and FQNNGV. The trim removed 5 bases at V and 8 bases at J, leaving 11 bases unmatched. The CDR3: CASSRTGGQVDTIYF. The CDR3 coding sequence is TGTGCCAGCAGCCGTACAGGGGGGCAAGTAGACACCATATATTTT.

CDR3 residues: CSVAGQGYNYGYTF. The CDR3 DNA is TGCAGCGTTGCTGGTCAGGGGTATAACTATGGCTACACCTTC. The gene calls are TRBV29-1 and TRBJ1-2; weak D call: TRBD1 (6 bases). CDR3 size: 14 residues. The V end lost 4 bases, the J end lost 1 base, and 13 bases lay between the germline ends. Germline-derived CDR1 and CDR2 are SQVTM and ANQGSEA.

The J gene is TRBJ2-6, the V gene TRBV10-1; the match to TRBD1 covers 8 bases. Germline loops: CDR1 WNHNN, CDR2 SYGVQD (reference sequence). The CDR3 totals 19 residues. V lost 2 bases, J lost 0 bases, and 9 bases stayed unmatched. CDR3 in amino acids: CASSEARTGTTSGANVLTF. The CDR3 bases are TGCGCCAGCAGTGAGGCCCGGACAGGGACGACCTCTGGGGCCAACGTCCTGACTTTC.

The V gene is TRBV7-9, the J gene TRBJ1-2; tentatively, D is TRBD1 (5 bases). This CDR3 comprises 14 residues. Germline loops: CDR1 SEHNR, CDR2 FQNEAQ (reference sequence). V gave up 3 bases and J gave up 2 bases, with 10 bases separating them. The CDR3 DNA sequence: TGTGCCAGCAGCTTCGGACATACCAACTATGGCTACACCTTC. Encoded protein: CASSFGHTNYGYTF.